The source of this TCR beta chain is a study of T cell responses to AZD1222 COVID-19 vaccine. This CDR3 comprises 14 residues. Trimming pared 9 bases from V and 2 bases from J, leaving 16 bases between. Germline V gene sequence: CDR1 LNHDA, CDR2 SQIVND (reference sequence). Profiling relied on immunoSEQ multiplex PCR, and the TCRdb table lists in-frame clones only, not all of them. This sample has 60,000 to 75,000 clones; 84% occur once, and the top ten carry 15% to 25%. Findings of the study overall: Among vaccine-associated CD4 TCRs, coverage spanned spike, with dominance at 160-218 and 743-854. In a largely white British group with more females than males, clonal diversity was possibly underestimated.

Concerning this clone: Its antigen is as yet unknown.

The receptor's source is an adult in good health. The sample here was peripheral blood, taken on day 0 of AZD1222 vaccination. The chain couples TRBV19 to TRBJ1-2, with D perhaps TRBD1 (6 bases). DNA for the CDR3: TGTGCCAGCCAATGGGGCAGGGGAAACTATGGCTACACCTTC. Translation: CASQWGRGNYGYTF. Full variable domain (missing parts from reference TRBV19 and TRBJ1-2): DGGITQSPKYLFRKEGQNVTLSCEQNLNHDAMYWYRQDPGQGLRLIYYSQIVNDFQKGDIAEGYSVSREKKESFPLTVTSAQKNPTAFYLCASQWGRGNYGYTFGSGTRLTVV.